This T cell receptor (beta chain) comes out of a study of CD8 T cells in Susac syndrome (dated by TCRdb to the late 2010s). Regarding the study in general: Repertoire sequencing was used to test whether CD8+ T cell activation and differentiation in Susac syndrome was antigen driven. Overall results and qualifications from the work: The number of individuals in the TCR sequencing and HLA analysis was acknowledged as relatively small.

Peripheral blood CD8+ and CD4+ T cells from healthy donors, Susac syndrome patients and multiple sclerosis patients were profiled by high-throughput TCR beta sequencing. Healthy donors were age- and sex-matched controls. Bulk CD8+ and CD4+ T cells were purified magnetically by negative isolation, whereas CD8+ TEMRA cells were enriched by FACS. Blood was collected in EDTA tubes and processed within 24 hours, with PBMCs isolated through density gradient centrifugation. PBMCs intended for TCR sequencing were cryopreserved in liquid nitrogen and were subsequently thawed in a 37 degrees C water bath. The sorted or isolated CD4+, CD8+ and CD8+ TEMRA cells had a purity of 90% or higher. RNA was extracted using the RNeasy kit, and about 0.45 to 1 microgram was reverse transcribed with random hexamers. TCR beta CDR3 regions were amplified with the immunoSEQ multiplex PCR assay covering 54 Vbeta and 13 Jbeta segments. To correct PCR amplification bias, a synthetic template baseline was used for both primer optimization and computational correction. On the study's bioinformatics: Only productive sequences were kept, with reads annotated to V, D and J genes according to IMGT and analyzed in immunoSEQ Analyzer. Clonality was computed as one minus Shannon entropy normalized by log2 of the number of productive unique sequences. Public and private clones were assessed among the 100 most prevalent clones of each patient and control. Clones were defined as Susac-specific if absent from the healthy and MS cohorts, from roughly 1,100 published viral clones and from other ImmuneACCESS disease sequences. The public reads were quality trimmed at Q25 with fastp and then assembled into clones with MiXCR by TCRdb, keeping productive beta chains. Rows with a matching CDR3 protein are joined into one entry that keeps the most common DNA and genes. The V and J calls shown here were made by TCRdb, not taken from the authors' results. This sample is represented by roughly 130,000 distinct CDR3 sequences; about 95% of them were singletons. More than 0.095% of the sample is held by the ten biggest clonotypes.

Counted from cysteine to phenylalanine, this CDR3 has 18 amino acids. The only DNA kept is the CDR3, 54 bases in frame from the first base. Worth noting for this clonotype: What antigen it recognizes has not been identified. Its ends do not fully match the called genes, so a read error is possible.

The TCR sequence derives from a human donor in good health. The receptor chain draws on TRBV23-1 and TRBJ1-2; the junction holds 8 bases that match TRBD1. TRBV23-1 is known as an ORF, though its function is uncertain. Sequencing was done on a sample of CD4+ T cells from PBMCs. CDR3 sequence: CASSQSISGGNRSYGDTF. The DNA sequence is TGCGCCAGCAGTCAATCCATTTCAGGGGGCAACCGGAGCTATGGCGACACCTTC.